This entry describes one TCR beta chain. In its sample, this clone was seen a few times. This receptor's antigen is unknown. Per-nucleotide qualities are absent, and no much larger clonotype sits a single base away. Each donor gave one peripheral blood draw, averaging approximately 120 mL, which was collected into heparinised tubes. A BD FACSAria II was used to sort naive, central memory, regulatory and stem cell-like memory CD4+ T cells with a panel that included CD45RO, CCR7, CD25, CD127, CD95 and CD27. A purity above 95% was achieved for all sorted populations. PBMCs were separated immediately by Lymphoprep density gradient centrifugation and were stained directly, without being cultured. So that batch effects would be minimized, each experiment stained and sorted samples in pairs, pairing one healthy donor with one patient. The source of the sample is a study of beta chain features in type 1 diabetes (dated by TCRdb to the late 2010s). About the study as a whole: No differences in mean age, gender distribution, total cell number or subset yield were found between patients and healthy donors. Across all samples, about 110 million sorted cells were examined, and cell number per subset correlated strongly with RNA yield. In the study, recently diagnosed type 1 diabetes patients and matched healthy donors were compared on the TCRB repertoires of their sorted circulating CD4+ T cell subsets. Regulatory and stem cell-like memory subsets were obtained from only 8 patients and about eight healthy donors, while naive and central memory subsets were obtained from all 30 or so donors.

The entire isolated RNA was reverse transcribed using the High Capacity cDNA Reverse Transcription Kit, and thus expressed TCRB transcripts were sequenced. Deep immunoSEQ sequencing was applied to naive, central memory and regulatory T cell samples, giving an average of roughly 3.5 million total reads per sample. Sorted cells were lysed in RLT buffer, and RNA was extracted using DNase-treated RNeasy Micro or Mini kits according to cell number. Each cell subset was processed on its own to prevent cross-contamination, while patient and healthy donor samples were processed together. The immunoSEQ multiplex PCR was used to amplify TCRB sequences from cDNA, generating 87-bp fragments that spanned the CDR3 region. Amplicons were sequenced on the Illumina HiSeq platform. The authors' pipeline ran thus. Synthetic template baselines were used to correct PCR bias computationally, reads within Hamming distance 2 were collapsed together, and singletons that could not be merged were discarded. Reads were aligned to IMGT to assign V, D and J genes, CDR3 length, and insertions or deletions at six rearrangement sites. Within each subset, clonotype counts were normalized to the number of sorted cells before true diversity and Gini coefficients were calculated with the tcR R package. The overlap coefficient, calculated on TCRB nucleotide sequences, was used to quantify repertoire sharing. This is the immuneACCESS table as TCRdb keeps it, with only in-frame sequences that have V and J called. A part of the clones is gone; compared with another copy, unresolved V genes explain less than half, and the rest is unexplained. V, J and clone size reflect that table, while D and trimming were determined from the DNA. The sample yields about 38,000 clones; about two thirds were counted once. Jointly, the top ten make up 2% to 2.5% of the sample.

General conclusions and limits of the study: PCR might favor shorter templates, but patient and control samples were amplified and corrected together, so any skew would affect both groups equally. Fewer insertions and more nucleotide deletions at VDJ recombination sites were observed in patients with type 1 diabetes, implying thymic rearrangement abnormalities. Because cDNA was sequenced instead of genomic DNA, highly expressing activated cells could be over-represented, though the groups showed no difference in activation or CD3 levels. A moderate but significant shortening of TCRB CDR3 length was observed in type 1 diabetes patients in all four CD4+ subsets. Naive, central memory and regulatory TCRB repertoires appeared to be more similar among patients than among healthy donors. Because small numbers of individuals were included in the HLA sub-analyses, any influence of HLA type on TCRB rearrangement was left unresolved.

Clipping removes 5 bases from V and 3 bases from J, with 4 as the unmatched junction base count. From a lookup of the germline V gene (reference sequence), CDR1 and CDR2 are LNHDA and SQIVND. The CDR3 starts with the cysteine, ends with the phenylalanine, and has 15 residues. Just CDR3 DNA is preserved here, 45 bases in frame from base 1. This TCR derives from a woman aged 30 to 39 in good health. Recombination joined TRBV19 with TRBJ2-1; TRBD2 lines up with 10 middle nucleotides. The source material was Tregs from blood. Read against the paper, the sample's cell subset or site label means: regulatory CD4+ T cells. The nucleotide sequence is given as TGTGCCAGTAGTTCCCTAGCGGGGGTCTACAATGAGCAGTTCTTC. Its protein is CASSSLAGVYNEQFF.